The 17 T cell receptor beta chains given below trace back to one sample, sequenced in a study of blood T cell repertoires in COVID-19. Sequencing used immunoSEQ multiplex PCR; TCRdb keeps in-frame clones, though not all of them. Here the sample spans roughly 100,000 clones, just under 85% being singletons. The sequencing input was peripheral blood. These receptors all come from a man aged 35-49 years with active or convalescent COVID-19.

V and J are TRBV6-6 and TRBJ1-1; tentative D call: TRBD1 (5 bases). In germline, CDR1 is MNHNY, CDR2 SVGAGI (reference sequence). This CDR3 region has 16 residues. V lost 0 bases to trimming and J lost 1 base, with 12 bases between them. The CDR3 spells CASSYSIRQKNTEAFF. CDR3 coding DNA: TGTGCCAGCAGTTACTCGATTAGACAGAAGAACACTGAAGCTTTCTTT.

In its sample, this clone was seen a few times. The chain employs TRBV11-2 and TRBJ2-7; D is perhaps TRBD2 (6 bases). The CDR3 has 15 residues. Between the trimmed V and J ends, which lost 5 bases and 0 bases, there was a span of 14 bases. Germline-derived CDR1 and CDR2 are SGHAT and FQNNGV. This chain's CDR3 is CASSPRDWSSYEQYF. CDR3 DNA sequence: TGTGCCAGCAGCCCCCGGGACTGGAGCTCCTACGAGCAGTACTTC. Variable domain in full (rest from reference TRBV11-2 and TRBJ2-7): EAGVAQSPRYKIIEKRQSVAFWCNPISGHATLYWYQQILGQGPKLLIQFQNNGVVDDSQLPKDRFSAERLKGVDSTLKIQPAKLEDSAVYLCASSPRDWSSYEQYFGPGTRLTVT.

This chain connects TRBV12-3 or TRBV12-4 to TRBJ1-1; a possible D gene is TRBD1 (5 bases). This CDR3 has 12 amino acids. Trimming stripped 7 bases from V and 8 bases from J, with 14 bases between. CDR3: CASTLGGVEAFF. The CDR3 nucleotides read TGTGCCAGCACTCTGGGGGGGGTGGAAGCTTTCTTT.

This clone was observed a handful of times. The J gene is TRBJ1-4, the V gene TRBV20-1; TRBD1 might be the D (6 bases). Trimming removed 5 bases from V and 14 bases from J, with 12 bases in between. Germline V gene data show CDR1 as DFQATT and CDR2 as SNEGSKA (reference sequence). CDR3 length: 10 amino acids. The CDR3 sequence is CSAWGGRLFF. The CDR3 DNA sequence: TGCAGTGCTTGGGGGGGCAGGCTGTTTTTT.

The genes are TRBV24-1 and TRBJ2-5; 8 nucleotides match TRBD2. Germline assignment: CDR1 KGHDR and CDR2 SFDVKD. CDR3 length: 15 amino acids. V lost 5 bases, J lost 3 bases, and 7 bases stayed unmatched. The CDR3 protein is CATSAFSGGKETQYF. The CDR3 bases are TGTGCCACCAGTGCCTTCTCGGGGGGGAAAGAGACCCAGTACTTC.

Comments on this clone: Its ends do not fully match the called genes, so a read error is possible. The chain recombines TRBV10-2 with TRBJ1-5; 7 nucleotides line up with TRBD1. The CDR3 is 16 residues long. Germline V lookup: CDR1 WSHSY, CDR2 SAAADI. In DNA form, the CDR3 reads TGCGCCAGCAGTGAGTCAGACAGGGTGGGCAACCAGCCCCAGCATTTT. Encoded protein: CASSESDRVGNQPQHF.

The chain carries TRBV3-1 (or the pseudogene TRBV3-2) and TRBJ1-4, with 7 nucleotides matching TRBD1. V trimming: 6 bases; J trimming: 4 bases; junction bases outside the gene matches: 5. In germline, CDR1 is LGHDT, CDR2 YNNKEL (reference sequence). The CDR3 is 14 amino acids. Here the CDR3 reads CASRQTGINEKLFF. CDR3 nucleotide sequence: TGTGCCAGCAGGCAGACAGGGATTAATGAAAAACTGTTTTTT.

The chain is built from TRBV5-1 and TRBJ2-1, with 10 bases that match TRBD2. This CDR3 is 16 amino acids long. With 4 bases clipped from V and 0 bases from J, the junction kept 4 bases outside the gene matches. In germline, CDR1 is SGHRS, CDR2 YFSETQ. CDR3 nucleotides: TGCGCCAGCAGCCTCTCTAGCGGGGGCTCCTACAATGAGCAGTTCTTC. It is translated as CASSLSSGGSYNEQFF.

The rearrangement joins TRBV9 to TRBJ2-1, with 7 bases fitting TRBD1. V shed 1 base and J 9 bases; nucleotides not matched to a gene: 10. This CDR3 is built from 15 residues. Germline V CDR1 and CDR2: SGDLS, YYNGEE. This chain's CDR3 is CASSVLGQTGFEQFF. In nucleotides, the CDR3 is TGTGCCAGCAGCGTACTAGGTCAGACAGGGTTTGAGCAGTTCTTC.

The chain uses TRBV6-5 and TRBJ1-2; D perhaps matches TRBD1 (5 bases). Germline V gives CDR1 MNHEY, CDR2 SVGAGI. The V end was cut by 2 bases, the J end by 10 bases, with 14 bases between. The CDR3 is 13 amino acids. CDR3: CASSYREAGPYTF. For the CDR3, the DNA is TGTGCCAGCAGTTACCGGGAGGCAGGGCCCTACACCTTC.

The rearrangement uses TRBV28 and TRBJ1-6, with TRBD1 matching 8 bases. With V trimmed by 10 bases and J by 7 bases, 12 bases remained unmatched. Germline loops: CDR1 MDHEN, CDR2 SYDVKM. There are 15 residues in the CDR3. The CDR3 DNA follows: TGTGCCATCCTACCTACGACAGGGGAAAATTCACCCCTCCACTTT. Amino acids: CAILPTTGENSPLHF.

The V gene is TRBV30, the J gene TRBJ2-2; 8 positions agree with TRBD1. V dropped 2 bases and J dropped 3; count of bases not matched to a gene: 11. Germline CDR1 GTSNPN, CDR2 SVGIG (reference sequence). The CDR3 runs to 17 residues. The DNA for the CDR3 is TGTGCCTGGAGTCCCAACAGGGGGTGGTCGGACACCGGGGAGCTGTTTTTT. Translation: CAWSPNRGWSDTGELFF. Filled out from reference TRBV30 and TRBJ2-2, the complete variable domain reads SQTIHQWPATLVQPVGSPLSLECTVEGTSNPNLYWYRQAAGRGLQLLFYSVGIGQISSEVPQNLSASRPQDRQFILSSKKLLLSDSGFYLCAWSPNRGWSDTGELFFGEGSRLTVL.

The rearrangement joins TRBV7-2 to TRBJ1-1, with D possibly TRBD1 on 5 matching bases. The CDR3 is 13 amino acids. The ends were cut back, 3 bases at V and 3 bases at J, with 8 bases in the middle. Germline CDR1 SGHTA, CDR2 FQGNSA. For the CDR3, the DNA is TGTGCCAGCAGCTTTTGGGGGGACACTGAAGCTTTCTTT. It is translated as CASSFWGDTEAFF.

The J gene is TRBJ1-1, the V gene TRBV25-1; D might be TRBD1 (5 bases). The germline CDR1 and CDR2 sequences are MGHDK and SYGVNS. Trimming took 1 base from V and 6 from J, leaving 12 bases between them. The CDR3 has 14 amino acids. The CDR3 sequence: CASSELWGGAEAFF. In DNA, the CDR3 is TGTGCCAGCAGTGAATTATGGGGGGGAGCTGAAGCTTTCTTT.

This clone showed up just once. The chain links TRBV19 to TRBJ1-1, with a possible D match to TRBD1 (6 bases). Trimming shortened V by 5 bases and J by 3 bases, and 10 bases separated the two germline ends. The V gene's germline CDR1 is LNHDA and CDR2 SQIVND (reference sequence). CDR3 length: 13 residues. This CDR3 reads CASSQGRDTEAFF. As DNA, the CDR3 is TGTGCCAGTAGTCAGGGGAGGGACACTGAAGCTTTCTTT.

Worth noting for this clone: This sample also contains other DNA sequences that code for the same CDR3. This rearrangement joins TRBV6-1 to TRBJ1-2, with TRBD1 as a possible D gene (6 bases). The CDR3 has 12 amino acids. V shed 2 bases and J shed 8 bases, with 9 bases lying between them. Germline values: CDR1 MNHNS, CDR2 SASEGT. The CDR3 here is CASSEQGYGYTF. For the CDR3, the DNA is TGTGCCAGCAGTGAACAGGGGTACGGCTACACCTTC.

The chain couples TRBV11-2 to TRBJ1-2, with D maybe TRBD1 (6 bases). The length of the CDR3 is 15 residues. Germline lookup yields CDR1 SGHAT and CDR2 FQNNGV. Between the trimmed V and J ends, which lost 7 bases and 3 bases, there was a span of 18 bases. The CDR3 region is CASTLGYRADYGYTF. The CDR3 DNA is TGTGCCAGCACCCTGGGCTACAGGGCTGACTATGGCTACACCTTC.